Described below is a single T cell receptor (beta chain) sequence and its context. Per germline, CDR1 MDHEN and CDR2 SYDVKM. Trimming pared 5 bases from V and 6 bases from J, leaving 16 bases between. The CDR3 consists of 14 residues. The entry originates in a study of T cell changes during pregnancy in multiple sclerosis. Generated by immunoSEQ multiplex PCR, the TCRdb table keeps only in-frame clones and is missing some. The profile shows under 70,000 clones, about 92% of them singletons. Sequencing used peripheral blood, obtained in the third trimester of pregnancy. V usage is TRBV28 and J usage is TRBJ1-1, with unresolved D. The clonotype was recovered from a female donor in good health, enrolled as a control in a pregnancy study. The CDR3 DNA sequence: TGTGCCAGCAGTCTCGGAAACAGATACGCTGAAGCTTTCTTT. It translates to CASSLGNRYAEAFF.